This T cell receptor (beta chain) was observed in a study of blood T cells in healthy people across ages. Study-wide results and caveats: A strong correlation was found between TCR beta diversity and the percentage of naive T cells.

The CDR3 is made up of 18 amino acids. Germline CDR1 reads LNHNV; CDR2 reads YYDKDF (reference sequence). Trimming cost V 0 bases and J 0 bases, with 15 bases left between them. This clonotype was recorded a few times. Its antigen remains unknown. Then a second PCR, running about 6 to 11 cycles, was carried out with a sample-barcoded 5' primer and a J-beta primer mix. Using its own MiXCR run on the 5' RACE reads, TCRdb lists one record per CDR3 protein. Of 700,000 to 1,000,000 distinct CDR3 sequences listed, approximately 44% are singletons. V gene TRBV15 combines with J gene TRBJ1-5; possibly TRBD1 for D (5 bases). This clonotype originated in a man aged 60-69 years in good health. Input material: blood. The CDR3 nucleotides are TGTGCCACCAGCAGAGATAGGCAAGGGGCACGTAGCAATCAGCCCCAGCATTTT. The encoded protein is CATSRDRQGARSNQPQHF. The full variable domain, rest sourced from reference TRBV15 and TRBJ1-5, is DAMVIQNPRYQVTQFGKPVTLSCSQTLNHNVMYWYQQKSSQAPKLLFHYYDKDFNNEADTPDNFQSRRPNTSFCFLDIRSPGLGDTAMYLCATSRDRQGARSNQPQHFGDGTRLSIL.